The rows below give T cell receptor beta chains drawn from one sample of a study of PD-1 blockade in classical Hodgkin lymphoma. Method: immunoSEQ multiplex PCR; TCRdb's copy keeps in-frame clones and lacks some. Here the sample spans some 90,000 clones, around 80% being singletons. The sample was peripheral blood mononuclear cells (PBMCs), taken before the fourth cycle of nivolumab. The receptors originated from a human donor with classical Hodgkin lymphoma. CDR3s include the opening cysteine and the closing phenylalanine or tryptophan. Fields, in order: J gene, CDR3 length, V gene, D gene, clone size, CDR3 DNA, CDR3 protein. A D gene is named only where the DNA matches it firmly. Only some rows state a clone size, as once, few, many or a class for expanded clones.

j_call: TRBJ1-1; cdr3_length: 11; v_call: TRBV6-1; d_call: -; clone_size: -; cdr3_nt: TGTGCCAGCAGTTCTATCACTGAAGCTTTCTTT; cdr3_aa: CASSSITEAFF
j_call: TRBJ2-7; cdr3_length: 20; v_call: TRBV5-1; d_call: TRBD2; clone_size: few; cdr3_nt: TGCGCCAGCAGCTTGAGGGTAGCGACTAGCGGGTTTCCCTTCTCCTACGAGCAGTACTTC; cdr3_aa: CASSLRVATSGFPFSYEQYF
j_call: TRBJ2-7; cdr3_length: 14; v_call: TRBV5-1; d_call: -; clone_size: -; cdr3_nt: TGCGCCAGCTACCTGGGGGGGGCCCCTTACGAGCAGTACTTC; cdr3_aa: CASYLGGAPYEQYF
j_call: TRBJ2-2; cdr3_length: 14; v_call: TRBV5-1; d_call: TRBD2; clone_size: -; cdr3_nt: TGCGCCAGCAGCTTGGACGGGAGGACCGGGGAGCTGTTTTTT; cdr3_aa: CASSLDGRTGELFF
j_call: TRBJ2-3; cdr3_length: 12; v_call: TRBV9; d_call: -; clone_size: -; cdr3_nt: TGTGCCAGCAGCGTAGTCGCAGATACGCAGTATTTT; cdr3_aa: CASSVVADTQYF
j_call: TRBJ2-7; cdr3_length: 14; v_call: TRBV27; d_call: TRBD2; clone_size: once; cdr3_nt: TGTGCCAGCAGCTCCCGTAGCGGGAGGTACGAGCAGTACTTC; cdr3_aa: CASSSRSGRYEQYF
j_call: TRBJ2-3; cdr3_length: 16; v_call: TRBV9; d_call: -; clone_size: -; cdr3_nt: TGTGCCAGCAGCGTATTTTGGGGGGCTAGCACAGATACGCAGTATTTT; cdr3_aa: CASSVFWGASTDTQYF
j_call: TRBJ2-7; cdr3_length: 12; v_call: TRBV29-1; d_call: TRBD2; clone_size: -; cdr3_nt: TGCAGCGCGAAGACTAGCGTAGACGAGCAGTACTTC; cdr3_aa: CSAKTSVDEQYF
j_call: TRBJ1-1; cdr3_length: 12; v_call: TRBV27; d_call: -; clone_size: -; cdr3_nt: TGTGCCAGCAGGGAGAGGGACACTGAAGCTTTCTTT; cdr3_aa: CASRERDTEAFF
j_call: TRBJ2-3; cdr3_length: 15; v_call: TRBV6-6; d_call: TRBD2; clone_size: once; cdr3_nt: TGTGCCAGCAGCCTGCGGGAGGGTAGCACAGATACGCAGTATTTT; cdr3_aa: CASSLREGSTDTQYF
j_call: TRBJ2-2; cdr3_length: 15; v_call: TRBV28; d_call: TRBD2; clone_size: -; cdr3_nt: TGTGCCACCCGAACTAGCGGGAGCGTCACCGGGGAGCTGTTTTTT; cdr3_aa: CATRTSGSVTGELFF
j_call: TRBJ1-2; cdr3_length: 18; v_call: TRBV7-8; d_call: TRBD1; clone_size: -; cdr3_nt: TGTGCCAGCAGCTTAGCCTTGGGGGTACAGGGGATCGCCTATGGCTACACCTTC; cdr3_aa: CASSLALGVQGIAYGYTF
j_call: TRBJ1-1; cdr3_length: 14; v_call: TRBV5-6; d_call: -; clone_size: few; cdr3_nt: TGTGCCAGCAGCTTGGGACACATGAACACTGAAGCTTTCTTT; cdr3_aa: CASSLGHMNTEAFF
j_call: TRBJ2-3; cdr3_length: 17; v_call: TRBV5-1; d_call: -; clone_size: -; cdr3_nt: TGCGCCAGCAGCTTCCTCGGGGGAGGACTGAAGACAGATACGCAGTATTTT; cdr3_aa: CASSFLGGGLKTDTQYF
j_call: TRBJ2-5; cdr3_length: 16; v_call: TRBV28; d_call: -; clone_size: -; cdr3_nt: TGTGCCAGCAGTTTATCCCCACGCCTAGGCGCGAAGACCCAGTACTTC; cdr3_aa: CASSLSPRLGAKTQYF
j_call: TRBJ1-4; cdr3_length: 15; v_call: TRBV11-1; d_call: -; clone_size: -; cdr3_nt: TGTGCCAGCAGCCCAAGACAGTCAAGGGGCGAAAAACTGTTTTTT; cdr3_aa: CASSPRQSRGEKLFF
j_call: TRBJ2-7; cdr3_length: 15; v_call: TRBV27; d_call: TRBD2; clone_size: -; cdr3_nt: TGTGCCAGCAGTAGGGGGGGGCGGGGGGAGGACGAGCAGTACTTC; cdr3_aa: CASSRGGRGEDEQYF
j_call: TRBJ1-5; cdr3_length: 13; v_call: TRBV6-5; d_call: -; clone_size: once; cdr3_nt: TGTGCCAGCGCTCGGGGGTCGCTTCAGCCCCAGCATTTT; cdr3_aa: CASARGSLQPQHF
j_call: TRBJ2-3; cdr3_length: 15; v_call: TRBV5-4; d_call: -; clone_size: -; cdr3_nt: TGTGCCAGCAGCTTGGGGAAAAGGATGACAGATACGCAGTATTTT; cdr3_aa: CASSLGKRMTDTQYF
j_call: TRBJ2-3; cdr3_length: 14; v_call: TRBV9; d_call: -; clone_size: -; cdr3_nt: TGTGCCAGCAGCGTTAGGCAGGTCACAGATACGCAGTATTTT; cdr3_aa: CASSVRQVTDTQYF
j_call: TRBJ2-2; cdr3_length: 19; v_call: TRBV5-6; d_call: -; clone_size: -; cdr3_nt: TGTGCCAGCAGCTTGGTTGGGTTGGAGGGGAAGGGGAACACCGGGGAGCTGTTTTTT; cdr3_aa: CASSLVGLEGKGNTGELFF
j_call: TRBJ2-5; cdr3_length: 14; v_call: TRBV4-1; d_call: -; clone_size: few; cdr3_nt: TGCGCCAGCAGCCACCGACTAGGGAAAGAGACCCAGTACTTC; cdr3_aa: CASSHRLGKETQYF
j_call: TRBJ1-4; cdr3_length: 16; v_call: TRBV7-2; d_call: -; clone_size: -; cdr3_nt: TGTGCCAGCAGCTTCTCCTGGAGTCCAACTAATGAAAAACTGTTTTTT; cdr3_aa: CASSFSWSPTNEKLFF
j_call: TRBJ1-1; cdr3_length: 14; v_call: TRBV18; d_call: -; clone_size: -; cdr3_nt: TGTGCCAGCTCACCTCGCGGCGGATACACTGAAGCTTTCTTT; cdr3_aa: CASSPRGGYTEAFF
j_call: TRBJ2-7; cdr3_length: 15; v_call: TRBV11-2; d_call: TRBD2; clone_size: -; cdr3_nt: TGTGCCAGCAGCTTACGGGGAGGGACGTCCTACGAGCAGTACTTC; cdr3_aa: CASSLRGGTSYEQYF
j_call: TRBJ1-5; cdr3_length: 13; v_call: TRBV10-1; d_call: -; clone_size: few; cdr3_nt: TGCGCCAGCCCCGGGCCACCTAATCAGCCCCAGCATTTT; cdr3_aa: CASPGPPNQPQHF
j_call: TRBJ2-5; cdr3_length: 12; v_call: TRBV10-3; d_call: -; clone_size: -; cdr3_nt: TGTGCCATCAGCACAGGGCGAGAGACCCAGTACTTC; cdr3_aa: CAISTGRETQYF
j_call: TRBJ2-3; cdr3_length: 13; v_call: TRBV18; d_call: -; clone_size: -; cdr3_nt: TGTGCCAGCTCAGACAGAAACACAGATACGCAGTATTTT; cdr3_aa: CASSDRNTDTQYF
j_call: TRBJ2-7; cdr3_length: 16; v_call: TRBV5-6; d_call: TRBD1; clone_size: many; cdr3_nt: TGTGCCAGCAAATCGTGGAGGGGGACAGGATCCTACGAGCAGTACTTC; cdr3_aa: CASKSWRGTGSYEQYF
j_call: TRBJ1-5; cdr3_length: 15; v_call: TRBV27; d_call: -; clone_size: once; cdr3_nt: TGTGCCAGCAGTCCGAGGGGGGGCAGCAATCAGCCCCAGCATTTT; cdr3_aa: CASSPRGGSNQPQHF
j_call: TRBJ1-2; cdr3_length: 15; v_call: TRBV5-4; d_call: TRBD1; clone_size: -; cdr3_nt: TGTGCCAGCAGCTTGGGGACAGGAGTCTTCTATGGCTACACCTTC; cdr3_aa: CASSLGTGVFYGYTF
j_call: TRBJ2-7; cdr3_length: 18; v_call: TRBV7-9; d_call: TRBD2; clone_size: -; cdr3_nt: TGTGCCAGCAGCTCGACAAGGGGACTAGCGAGCGTCGGCTACGAGCAGTACTTC; cdr3_aa: CASSSTRGLASVGYEQYF
j_call: TRBJ2-7; cdr3_length: 11; v_call: TRBV20-1; d_call: TRBD1; clone_size: few; cdr3_nt: TGCAGTGCTTTTGACAGGGACGAGCAGTACTTC; cdr3_aa: CSAFDRDEQYF
j_call: TRBJ1-5; cdr3_length: 15; v_call: TRBV28; d_call: -; clone_size: few; cdr3_nt: TGTGCCAGCAGCCCTAGGGGCGAGGGAAGTCAGCCCCAGCATTTT; cdr3_aa: CASSPRGEGSQPQHF
j_call: TRBJ2-7; cdr3_length: 16; v_call: TRBV28; d_call: -; clone_size: -; cdr3_nt: TGTGCCAGCAGTCTGACAGTACCGAGATTCTCCTACGAGCAGTACTTC; cdr3_aa: CASSLTVPRFSYEQYF
j_call: TRBJ2-1; cdr3_length: 12; v_call: TRBV10-3; d_call: -; clone_size: -; cdr3_nt: TGTGCCATCAAGGGCAGAAACAATGAGCAGTTCTTC; cdr3_aa: CAIKGRNNEQFF
j_call: TRBJ2-3; cdr3_length: 15; v_call: TRBV4-3; d_call: TRBD2; clone_size: -; cdr3_nt: TGCGCCAGCAGCCCAATGACTAGCTCCGCAGATACGCAGTATTTT; cdr3_aa: CASSPMTSSADTQYF
j_call: TRBJ1-2; cdr3_length: 16; v_call: TRBV7-2; d_call: -; clone_size: once; cdr3_nt: TGTGCCAGCAGCTCTTGGACAGCCGGAGACACCGCCGGCTACACCTTC; cdr3_aa: CASSSWTAGDTAGYTF
j_call: TRBJ2-7; cdr3_length: 15; v_call: TRBV6-5; d_call: -; clone_size: -; cdr3_nt: TGTGCCAGCAGTTACTCGGACAGAGCCCCCTACGAGCAGTACTTC; cdr3_aa: CASSYSDRAPYEQYF
j_call: TRBJ2-3; cdr3_length: 13; v_call: TRBV29-1; d_call: TRBD2; clone_size: few; cdr3_nt: TGCAGCGTTGGGAGCGGGGGGGAAGATACGCAGTATTTT; cdr3_aa: CSVGSGGEDTQYF
j_call: TRBJ2-7; cdr3_length: 14; v_call: TRBV30; d_call: TRBD1; clone_size: -; cdr3_nt: TGTGCCTGGAGTGTAGCCGGACAGGGGGTCGAGCAGTACTTC; cdr3_aa: CAWSVAGQGVEQYF
j_call: TRBJ2-3; cdr3_length: 16; v_call: TRBV7-2; d_call: TRBD2; clone_size: -; cdr3_nt: TGTGCCAGCAGCTTATACGTGACTAGCGGGTGGGATACGCAGTATTTT; cdr3_aa: CASSLYVTSGWDTQYF
j_call: TRBJ2-2; cdr3_length: 15; v_call: TRBV28; d_call: TRBD1; clone_size: once; cdr3_nt: TGTGCCAGCAGTGTCGGGACAGTGAACACCGGGGAGCTGTTTTTT; cdr3_aa: CASSVGTVNTGELFF
j_call: TRBJ2-2; cdr3_length: 13; v_call: TRBV10-3; d_call: -; clone_size: -; cdr3_nt: TGTGCCATCAGTGAGAAGGTCTCCGGGGAGCTGTTTTTT; cdr3_aa: CAISEKVSGELFF
j_call: TRBJ2-2; cdr3_length: 16; v_call: TRBV25-1; d_call: TRBD1; clone_size: -; cdr3_nt: TGTGCCAGCACCTACCAGGGACAGGGAGGCACCGGGGAGCTGTTTTTT; cdr3_aa: CASTYQGQGGTGELFF
j_call: TRBJ2-7; cdr3_length: 18; v_call: TRBV7-2; d_call: TRBD2; clone_size: -; cdr3_nt: TGTGCCAGCAGCTTAGCGTCTAGCGGGGGCCCCATCCCCTACGAGCAGTACTTC; cdr3_aa: CASSLASSGGPIPYEQYF
j_call: TRBJ2-2; cdr3_length: 15; v_call: TRBV7-9; d_call: -; clone_size: -; cdr3_nt: TGTGCCAGCAGCTTAGGCGACACTAACACCGGGGAGCTGTTTTTT; cdr3_aa: CASSLGDTNTGELFF
j_call: TRBJ2-1; cdr3_length: 14; v_call: TRBV5-6; d_call: -; clone_size: -; cdr3_nt: TGTGCCAGCAGCTTCGGCGGACTCTCCAATGAGCAGTTCTTC; cdr3_aa: CASSFGGLSNEQFF
j_call: TRBJ1-2; cdr3_length: 14; v_call: TRBV6-6; d_call: -; clone_size: -; cdr3_nt: TGTGCCAGCAGGCTCACAGGGTCGGACTATGGCTACACCTTC; cdr3_aa: CASRLTGSDYGYTF
j_call: TRBJ2-7; cdr3_length: 15; v_call: TRBV6-5; d_call: -; clone_size: -; cdr3_nt: TGTGCCAGCAGTTACGATCCACGACGCTCCTACGAGCAGTACTTC; cdr3_aa: CASSYDPRRSYEQYF
j_call: TRBJ2-7; cdr3_length: 13; v_call: TRBV29-1; d_call: TRBD2; clone_size: few; cdr3_nt: TGCAGCGCTGGGACTAGGTTCTCCTACGAGCAGTACTTC; cdr3_aa: CSAGTRFSYEQYF
j_call: TRBJ2-5; cdr3_length: 15; v_call: TRBV9; d_call: TRBD1; clone_size: -; cdr3_nt: TGTGCCAGCAGCCCCCTGGACAGGGCAGCAAAGACCCAGTACTTC; cdr3_aa: CASSPLDRAAKTQYF
j_call: TRBJ2-1; cdr3_length: 18; v_call: TRBV5-4; d_call: TRBD1; clone_size: -; cdr3_nt: TGTGCCAGCAGCCACGCCCTGTTTGAGACAGGGGGCGGGAATGAGCAGTTCTTC; cdr3_aa: CASSHALFETGGGNEQFF
j_call: TRBJ2-1; cdr3_length: 19; v_call: TRBV5-1; d_call: TRBD2; clone_size: few; cdr3_nt: TGCGCCAGCAGCGTGGGACTAGCGGGGGGGCCGAGCTCCTACAATGAGCAGTTCTTC; cdr3_aa: CASSVGLAGGPSSYNEQFF
j_call: TRBJ1-2; cdr3_length: 14; v_call: TRBV7-9; d_call: -; clone_size: -; cdr3_nt: TGTGCCAGCAGCGCCCCCGGGACGGTCTATGGCTACACCTTC; cdr3_aa: CASSAPGTVYGYTF
j_call: TRBJ2-7; cdr3_length: 12; v_call: TRBV11-1; d_call: -; clone_size: -; cdr3_nt: TGTGCCAGCCAGGGAAGCTCCTACGAGCAGTACTTC; cdr3_aa: CASQGSSYEQYF
j_call: TRBJ1-1; cdr3_length: 16; v_call: TRBV6-5; d_call: -; clone_size: -; cdr3_nt: TGTGCCAGCAGTTACTCCGGCGCCCTACCGAACACTGAAGCTTTCTTT; cdr3_aa: CASSYSGALPNTEAFF
j_call: TRBJ2-5; cdr3_length: 13; v_call: TRBV4-3; d_call: -; clone_size: few; cdr3_nt: TGCGCCAGCAGCCAAGGAGATAGGGAGACCCAGTACTTC; cdr3_aa: CASSQGDRETQYF
j_call: TRBJ1-2; cdr3_length: 15; v_call: TRBV10-3; d_call: -; clone_size: -; cdr3_nt: TGTGCCATCAGTGAGTTTGGGGGGGCGAACTATGGCTACACCTTC; cdr3_aa: CAISEFGGANYGYTF
j_call: TRBJ1-4; cdr3_length: 14; v_call: TRBV6-1; d_call: -; clone_size: -; cdr3_nt: TGTGCCAGCAGTGTGCAGGGTCTTAATGAAAAACTGTTTTTT; cdr3_aa: CASSVQGLNEKLFF